The 20 T cell receptor beta chains given below trace back to one sample, sequenced in a study of blood T cell repertoires in COVID-19. Some clones are missing from TCRdb's copy, which holds only in-frame ones; the method was immunoSEQ multiplex PCR. The sample lists approximately 65,000 clones; approximately 89% were seen once. Specimen: peripheral blood. The receptors here all came from a woman between 50 and 59 years old with active COVID-19.

The chain recombines TRBV30 with TRBJ1-1, with 8 bases identical to TRBD1. CDR3 length: 12 amino acids. With 5 bases clipped from V and 10 bases from J, the junction kept 9 bases outside the gene matches. Germline CDR1 is GTSNPN and CDR2 is SVGIG (reference sequence). The CDR3 here is CAWRPLTGVAFF. The CDR3 nucleotides are TGTGCCTGGCGTCCTTTGACAGGGGTAGCTTTCTTT.

The chain couples TRBV5-1 to TRBJ2-7; the match to TRBD1 covers 12 bases. The ends lost 3 bases at V and 7 bases at J; junction bases unmatched: 5. Germline loops: CDR1 SGHRS, CDR2 YFSETQ. The CDR3 extends over 14 amino acids. The CDR3 nucleotides read TGCGCCAGCAGCTCGGGACAGGGGGCTGGGGAGCAGTACTTC. Its protein product is CASSSGQGAGEQYF.

The CDR3: CASSPRTSGDIQYF. In DNA form, the CDR3 reads TGTGCCAGCAGCCCAAGGACTAGCGGGGACATTCAGTACTTC. The rearrangement links TRBV9 to TRBJ2-4; the match to TRBD2 covers 12 bases. In germline, CDR1 is SGDLS, CDR2 YYNGEE. After removal of 4 bases from V and 8 bases from J, the junction contained 4 bases not matched to a gene. This CDR3 is 14 amino acids long.

The CDR3 DNA follows: TGTGCCAGCAGGAAGACAAGAGTCCCGACAGATACGCAGTATTTT. Translating it yields CASRKTRVPTDTQYF. The rearrangement uses TRBV2 and TRBJ2-3; D gene ambiguous. The CDR3 length is 15 residues. Germline assignment: CDR1 SNHLY and CDR2 FYNNEI. V lost 6 bases, J lost 3 bases, and 16 bases lay in between.

This chain uses TRBV3-1 (or the pseudogene TRBV3-2) with TRBJ2-7; possible D gene TRBD2, 5 bases. The CDR3 contains 15 residues. V shed 1 base and J shed 2 bases, with 12 bases lying between them. Germline lookup yields CDR1 LGHDT and CDR2 YNNKEL (reference sequence). The CDR3 here is CASSQANSVTYEQYF. DNA of the CDR3: TGTGCCAGCAGCCAAGCGAATAGCGTTACCTACGAGCAGTACTTC.

The chain carries TRBV9 and TRBJ1-1; the D gene is possibly TRBD1 (6 bases). The CDR3 spans 14 residues. CDR1 is SGDLS, CDR2 YYNGEE, per germline. V was trimmed by 0 bases and J by 5 bases, leaving 11 bases between them. The DNA of the CDR3 is TGTGCCAGCAGCGTAGTCCCAGGGGCAACTGAAGCTTTCTTT. Translated, it gives CASSVVPGATEAFF.

This clone has just one count. The chain is built from TRBV28 and TRBJ2-1; tentatively, D is TRBD2 (6 bases). The germline V and J ends were trimmed by 8 bases and 8 bases, with 16 bases remaining between them. Germline CDR1 is MDHEN and CDR2 is SYDVKM. CDR3 length: 13 amino acids. The CDR3 sequence: CASHARGAHEQFF. CDR3 coding DNA: TGTGCCAGCCACGCTCGCGGGGCCCATGAGCAGTTCTTC.

The chain couples TRBV11-3 to TRBJ2-3; 9 nucleotides align to TRBD1. After removal of 5 bases from V and 4 bases from J, the junction contained 10 bases not matched to a gene. CDR3 length equals 16 residues. Germline V gene data show CDR1 as SGHNT and CDR2 as YENEEA. The CDR3 region has the DNA TGTGCCAGCAGCCAGGGACAGGGATCCCCACCAGATACGCAGTATTTT. Translated: CASSQGQGSPPDTQYF.

V and J are TRBV30 and TRBJ2-1; 15 nucleotides agree with TRBD2. The CDR3 sequence is 20 residues long. The germline V gene has CDR1 GTSNPN and CDR2 SVGIG (reference sequence). J was trimmed by 4 bases and V by 1 base; bases with no gene match: 14. For the CDR3, the DNA is TGTGCCTGGAGTGGTTGGGGACTAGCGGGAGGCGCCCCCCTGTACAATGAGCAGTTCTTC. This sequence encodes CAWSGWGLAGGAPLYNEQFF.

In this sample, this clone turned up once. V and J are TRBV19 and TRBJ2-6; D is possibly TRBD2 (5 bases). Germline V gives CDR1 LNHDA, CDR2 SQIVND (reference sequence). The CDR3 contains 13 residues. V lost 7 bases to trimming and J lost 4 bases, with 8 bases between them. CDR3: CASTGLGANVLTF. The CDR3, as DNA: TGTGCCAGTACGGGGTTAGGGGCCAACGTCCTGACTTTC.

V gene TRBV6-9 combines with J gene TRBJ2-7; 7 nucleotides agree with TRBD1. The CDR3 sequence is 14 residues long. The V and J ends lost 4 bases and 0 bases, in that order; junction bases with no gene match: 3. The germline V gene encodes CDR1 MNHGY and CDR2 SVAAGI. As DNA, the CDR3 is TGTGCCAGCAGTTCGAGGACAGGCTCCTACGAGCAGTACTTC. Its translation: CASSSRTGSYEQYF.

This chain uses TRBV27 with TRBJ2-4; 8 nucleotides line up with TRBD2. The CDR3 has 15 amino acids. The germline gives CDR1 MNHEY, CDR2 SMNVEV (reference sequence). J lost 0 bases, V lost 2 bases, and 0 bases had no gene match. CDR3 amino acids: CASSLAGGAKNIQYF. CDR3 bases: TGTGCCAGCAGTTTAGCGGGGGGAGCCAAAAACATTCAGTACTTC.

The CDR3 reads CASIKTGTAYEQYF. The DNA of the CDR3 is TGTGCCAGCATAAAAACCGGGACAGCCTACGAGCAGTACTTC. The chain couples TRBV7-2 to TRBJ2-7; TRBD1 matches at 7 bases. This CDR3 has 14 amino acids. The junction had 8 bases not matched to a gene; V was cut back by 7 bases and J by 2 bases. Germline V gene data show CDR1 as SGHTA and CDR2 as FQGNSA.

The rearrangement links TRBV3-1 (or the pseudogene TRBV3-2) to TRBJ2-1; 11 nucleotides line up with TRBD1. CDR3 length: 17 amino acids. Germline V gene lookup returns CDR1 LGHDT and CDR2 YNNKEL (reference sequence). V was clipped by 1 base and J by 7 bases; unmatched bases: 9. The CDR3 coding sequence is TGTGCCAGCAGCCAAGGGACAGGGGGCGGGAGGAATAATGAGCAGTTCTTC. This encodes CASSQGTGGGRNNEQFF.

The chain has TRBV3-1 (or the pseudogene TRBV3-2) and TRBJ1-3, with no clear D. There are 14 residues in the CDR3. Per germline, CDR1 LGHDT and CDR2 YNNKEL (reference sequence). The V end lost 1 base, the J end lost 4 bases, and 8 bases lay between the germline ends. CDR3 coding DNA: TGTGCCAGCAGCCAAGCGGAGAGGGGAAACACCATATATTTT. This sequence encodes CASSQAERGNTIYF.

The chain is built from TRBV3-1 (or the pseudogene TRBV3-2) and TRBJ1-1; D unclear. Trimming removed 7 bases at V and 3 bases at J, with 21 bases between. The germline gives CDR1 LGHDT, CDR2 YNNKEL (reference sequence). This CDR3 comprises 16 residues. DNA for the CDR3: TGTGCCAGCAACCTCAAGACAAGGAACGGGGACACTGAAGCTTTCTTT. Its protein is CASNLKTRNGDTEAFF.

This clone was seen once. This chain links TRBV7-6 with TRBJ2-3; 12 positions match TRBD2. The CDR3 runs 16 residues. Trimming removed 7 bases from V and 4 bases from J; junction bases left unmatched: 9. Germline V lookup: CDR1 SGHVS, CDR2 FNYEAQ. The CDR3 reads CASMRLAGGPPDTQYF. Written as DNA, the CDR3 is TGTGCCAGCATGAGGCTAGCGGGAGGGCCCCCAGATACGCAGTATTTT.

The genes are TRBV5-1 and TRBJ1-5; 8 nucleotides align to TRBD1. CDR3 size: 15 residues. Germline lookup yields CDR1 SGHRS and CDR2 YFSETQ. V dropped 4 bases and J dropped 2; count of bases not matched to a gene: 5. The CDR3 sequence is CASSASGGGNQPQHF. As DNA, the CDR3 is TGCGCCAGCAGCGCATCAGGGGGCGGCAATCAGCCCCAGCATTTT. The whole variable domain, remainder taken from reference TRBV5-1 and TRBJ1-5, is KAGVTQTPRYLIKTRGQQVTLSCSPISGHRSVSWYQQTPGQGLQFLFEYFSETQRNKGNFPGRFSGRQFSNSRSEMNVSTLELGDSALYLCASSASGGGNQPQHFGDGTRLSIL.

V and J are TRBV11-2 and TRBJ1-3, with 8 bases that match TRBD1. This CDR3 is built from 14 residues. Trimming took 6 bases from V and 3 from J; bases not matched to a gene: 4. From germline, CDR1 is SGHAT and CDR2 FQNNGV. CDR3: CASRKQGDGNTIYF. CDR3 DNA: TGTGCCAGCAGGAAACAGGGGGATGGAAACACCATATATTTT.

The chain links TRBV6-6 to TRBJ2-5; weak D call: TRBD1 (6 bases). CDR3 length: 12 residues. Germline V gene lookup returns CDR1 MNHNY and CDR2 SVGAGI (reference sequence). Trimming removed 4 bases from V and 5 bases from J, with 8 bases in between. The CDR3 region is CASSWTDETQYF. DNA for the CDR3: TGTGCCAGCAGTTGGACAGACGAGACCCAGTACTTC.